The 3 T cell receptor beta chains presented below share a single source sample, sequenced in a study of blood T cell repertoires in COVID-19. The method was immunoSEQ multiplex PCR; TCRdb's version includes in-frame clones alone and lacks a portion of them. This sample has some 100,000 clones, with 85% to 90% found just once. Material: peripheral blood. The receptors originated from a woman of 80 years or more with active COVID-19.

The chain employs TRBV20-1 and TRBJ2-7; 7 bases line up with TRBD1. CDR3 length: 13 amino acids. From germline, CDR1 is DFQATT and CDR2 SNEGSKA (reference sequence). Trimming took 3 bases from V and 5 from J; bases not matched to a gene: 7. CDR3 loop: CSASYRGYDEQYF. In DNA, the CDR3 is TGCAGTGCTAGTTACAGGGGATACGACGAGCAGTACTTC.

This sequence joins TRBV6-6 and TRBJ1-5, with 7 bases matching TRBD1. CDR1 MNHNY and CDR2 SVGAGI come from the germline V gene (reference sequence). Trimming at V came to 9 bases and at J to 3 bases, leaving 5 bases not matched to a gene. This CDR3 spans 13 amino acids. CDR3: CASTGAINQPQHF. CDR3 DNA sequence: TGTGCCAGTACAGGGGCGATCAATCAGCCCCAGCATTTT.

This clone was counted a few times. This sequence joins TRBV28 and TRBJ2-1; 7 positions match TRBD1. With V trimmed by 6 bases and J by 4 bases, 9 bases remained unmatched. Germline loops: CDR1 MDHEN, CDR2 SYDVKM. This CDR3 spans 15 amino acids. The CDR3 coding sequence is TGTGCCAGCAGCCCGATTGTCAGGGGGTACAATGAGCAGTTCTTC. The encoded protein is CASSPIVRGYNEQFF.